This note documents a single T cell receptor (beta chain) sequence. What it recognizes is unknown. This sequence may be a read error, since a much larger clone differs from it by one base. The CDR3 length is 15 residues. The germline V gene encodes CDR1 SGHVT and CDR2 SQSDAQ. The sample comes from a study of T cell repertoires in cytomegalovirus infection. Study as a whole: In public TCR beta signatures, there were indications of both CMV infection and matching HLA type.

TCRdb ran MiXCR on the reads and lists one entry per CDR3 protein. The sample lists about 920,000 distinct CDR3 sequences; roughly 31% were seen once. Study-level points and caveats: Ex vivo, HLA-C-restricted CMV-specific TCR beta clonotypes prevailed over the rest of the response. Accumulated public TCR beta family frequency recognized individuals carrying CMV together with the relevant HLA.

The source of this sequence is a human donor in good health (CMV status not recorded). Some clones in this sample may be carry-over from other donors' samples. The sample consisted of cultured CD8+ T cells from PBMCs, taken from culture after CMV antigen stimulation. The chain employs TRBV7-4 and TRBJ1-1, with 7 bases matching TRBD1. The CDR3 DNA sequence: TGTGCCAGCAGCTCTCTTACAGAGGGGGCGACTGGAGCTTTCTTT. As protein: CASSSLTEGATGAFF. The whole variable domain, filled in from reference TRBV7-4 and TRBJ1-1, reads GAGVSQSPRYKVAKRGRDVALRCDSISGHVTLYWYRQTLGQGSEVLTYSQSDAQRDKSGRPSGRFSAERPERSVSTLKIQRTEQGDSAVYLCASSSLTEGATGAFFGQGTRLTVV.